These T cell receptor beta chains were read from a single sample in a study of shared clonotypes between healthy human individuals. The repertoire was sequenced with immunoSEQ multiplex PCR; TCRdb's copy has only in-frame clones and lacks some. The sample carries approximately 1.5 million clones, approximately 98% recorded once. The sequencing input was naive CD4+ T cells sorted from blood. The source of these receptors is a young man in good health. Both conserved end residues are part of each CDR3.

v_call cdr3_aa
TRBV28 CASSLPPTRPQHF
TRBV5-1 CASSLEVVGSTEAFF
TRBV25-1 CASRDGLSPYSSTDTQYF
TRBV27 CASTPRGQASGANVLTF
TRBV5-1 CASSYNPGLAGVGEQFF
TRBV19 CASSIGTLLYSNQPQHF
TRBV5-1 CASSLSGAGGPETQYF
TRBV9 CASSVGSQSSYEQYF
TRBV28 CASSFIPGGNTEAFF
TRBV5-6 CASSWGSGYTF
TRBV4-3 CASRGPGTEAFF
TRBV5-6 CASSPTLNEQFF
TRBV7-3 CASSSRTRQGDTGELFF
TRBV5-1 CASSPGQGTTEAFF
TRBV5-1 CASSLGQGGQYF
TRBV7-7 CASSLSIAEETQYF
TRBV7-3 CASSLNVNEQFF
TRBV19 CASSIGGHLYTEAFF
TRBV5-4 CASSQLGGGAQYF
TRBV19 CASSLPPGGSQHF
TRBV29-1 CSVFRDSSYEEQYF
TRBV5-1 CASSLALAGLYNEQFF
TRBV10-1 CASSEIPGLAGVGHEQFF
TRBV5-8 CASVRWGSSTDTQYF
TRBV30 CAWRGVGAGTEAFF
TRBV19 CASRITGTRGTDTQYF
TRBV7-7 CASSLGLAGVRETQYF
TRBV4-2 CASSQAGLAQSYEQYF
TRBV9 CASSVDSLAGDFNEQFF
TRBV9 CASSVTSSYNEQFF
TRBV6-5 CASSGQDYSYEQYF
TRBV5-1 CASSTASSADTQYF
TRBV5-1 CASSPTSGSYNEQFF
TRBV18 CASSPKTGVGANVLTF
TRBV14 CASSLLDRDLGEQYF
TRBV28 CASSSPAAPQNNEQFF
TRBV25-1 CASKGGVFEQYF
TRBV27 CASSFIGDHTEAFF
TRBV19 CASSIVQSADTQYF
TRBV7-9 CASSLDRAAGELFF
TRBV2 CAGATSGERAEQFF
TRBV7-9 CASSNPSDRGYHEQYF
TRBV5-5 CASSLVIGIQETQYF
TRBV19 CASSVVSNQPQHF
TRBV2 CASSPQQGMWETQYF
TRBV5-1 CASSFGGGGGDGYTF
TRBV28 CATQGPSNQPQHF
TRBV21-1 CASSRLAGPTYKETQYF
TRBV25-1 CASSHDYNEKLFF
TRBV7-8 CASSLLRGETQYF
TRBV6-1 CASSAAAFSTDTQYF
TRBV7-9 CASSSRSLDTQYF
TRBV11-3 CASSLRTSGDNEQFF
TRBV27 CASSFRSLAGVGYNEQFF
TRBV5-1 CASSQGTEGDEQFF